This entry lists 8 T cell receptor beta chains sequenced from one sample in a study of T cells after yellow fever vaccination (dated by TCRdb to between 2018 and 2020). The treatment or condition label on this specimen signifies: live attenuated yellow fever vaccine strain. The method behind the library was 5' RACE. These reads were obtained on an Illumina HiSeq 2500. TCRdb took the public reads, trimmed them with fastp at Q25, ran MiXCR for clone calling and kept in-frame beta chains. For every CDR3 protein sequence, its rows merge into one entry that carries the most common genes and DNA. The sample table holds 550,000 to 750,000 distinct CDR3 sequences, of which 13% were seen once. Of the sample, roughly 13% falls within the top ten clones. Sample: PBMCs, taken on the day of the yellow fever booster vaccination. The receptor set was obtained from a man aged 25 to 45 who received the YFV17D yellow fever vaccine.

The chain has TRBV4-2 and TRBJ2-2; 16 bases are a match to TRBD2. There are 17 residues in the CDR3. Germline V lookup: CDR1 LGHNA, CDR2 YNFKEQ. V dropped 3 bases and J dropped 4; count of bases not matched to a gene: 2. The CDR3: CASSQGLAGGITGELFF. DNA of the CDR3: TGTGCCAGCAGCCAGGGACTAGCGGGAGGGATCACCGGGGAGCTGTTTTTT.

The chain recombines TRBV19 with TRBJ2-1, with TRBD2 matching over 7 bases. This CDR3 comprises 15 residues. V lost 0 bases and J lost 6; bases outside the gene matches: 5. The V gene's germline CDR1 is LNHDA and CDR2 SQIVND (reference sequence). The chain's CDR3 is CASSIDRAGANEQFF. CDR3 nucleotide sequence: TGTGCCAGTAGTATAGATAGGGCGGGAGCCAATGAGCAGTTCTTC.

The chain links TRBV11-2 to TRBJ2-6, with D perhaps matching TRBD1 (5 bases). The germline V gene encodes CDR1 SGHAT and CDR2 FQNNGV. This CDR3 has 16 residues. V gave up 4 bases and J gave up 4 bases, with 14 bases separating them. CDR3 DNA: TGTGCCAGCAGCTCTCTCCCCAGGGCCGGGGCCAACGTCCTGACTTTC. It specifies CASSSLPRAGANVLTF.

This clonotype was counted only a few times. The V gene is TRBV7-2, the J gene TRBJ2-1; the match to TRBD2 covers 7 bases. The CDR3 length is 14 residues. Germline CDR1 and CDR2: SGHTA and FQGNSA. The ends lost 1 base at V and 6 bases at J; junction bases unmatched: 3. CDR3 region: CASSLGGGSNEQFF. In nucleotides, the CDR3 is TGTGCCAGCAGCTTAGGGGGCGGGAGCAATGAGCAGTTCTTC. The whole variable domain, filled in from reference TRBV7-2 and TRBJ2-1, reads GAGVSQSPSNKVTEKGKDVELRCDPISGHTALYWYRQSLGQGLEFLIYFQGNSAPDKSGLPSDRFSAERTGGSVSTLTIQRTQQEDSAVYLCASSLGGGSNEQFFGPGTRLTVL.

The chain is built from TRBV27 and TRBJ2-3; 8 positions agree with TRBD2. Germline loops: CDR1 MNHEY, CDR2 SMNVEV (reference sequence). The CDR3 totals 15 residues. Trimming removed 6 bases from V and 1 base from J; junction bases left unmatched: 6. DNA for the CDR3: TGTGCCAGCAGAGGACTAGCCTTGGGCACAGATACGCAGTATTTT. It translates to CASRGLALGTDTQYF.

The chain couples TRBV11-2 to TRBJ1-4; no firm D call. Trimming removed 1 base from V and 0 bases from J, with 6 bases in between. The germline gives CDR1 SGHAT, CDR2 FQNNGV. This CDR3 has 15 residues. The DNA for the CDR3 is TGTGCCAGCAGCTTAGGCCCTGCAACTAATGAAAAACTGTTTTTT. Residues: CASSLGPATNEKLFF.

There are a few counts of this clonotype. V and J are TRBV18 and TRBJ2-1; D is ambiguous. Germline V gene lookup returns CDR1 KGHSH and CDR2 LQKENI. Trimming removed 0 bases from V and 5 bases from J, with 11 bases in between. The length of the CDR3 is 15 residues. The CDR3 loop reads CASSPPHSAHNEQFF. CDR3 DNA sequence: TGTGCCAGCTCACCACCTCACTCTGCCCACAATGAGCAGTTCTTC.

The chain combines TRBV28 with TRBJ2-1; 7 positions agree with TRBD2. Trimming at V came to 7 bases and at J to 0 bases, leaving 9 bases not matched to a gene. CDR3 size: 16 residues. Germline CDR1 MDHEN, CDR2 SYDVKM. In DNA form, the CDR3 reads TGTGCCAGCACCTCACCCGGGGGGAGCTCCTACAATGAGCAGTTCTTC. Its protein is CASTSPGGSSYNEQFF.